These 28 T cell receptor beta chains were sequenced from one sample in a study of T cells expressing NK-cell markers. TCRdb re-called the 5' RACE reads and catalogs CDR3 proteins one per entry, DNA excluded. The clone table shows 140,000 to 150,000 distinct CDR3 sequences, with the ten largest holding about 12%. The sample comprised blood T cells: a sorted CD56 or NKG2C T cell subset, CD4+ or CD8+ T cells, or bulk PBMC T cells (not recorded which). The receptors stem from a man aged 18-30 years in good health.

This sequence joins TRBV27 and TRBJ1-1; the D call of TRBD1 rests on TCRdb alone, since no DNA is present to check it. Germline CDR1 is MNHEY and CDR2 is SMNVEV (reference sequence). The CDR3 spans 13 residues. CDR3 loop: CASSWGVNTEAFF.

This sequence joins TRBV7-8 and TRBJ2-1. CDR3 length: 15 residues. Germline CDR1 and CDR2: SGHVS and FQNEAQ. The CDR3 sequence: CASTELRSAYNEQFF.

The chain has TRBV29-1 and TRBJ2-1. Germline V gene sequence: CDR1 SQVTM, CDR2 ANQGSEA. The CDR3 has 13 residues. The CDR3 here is CSGLGASYNEQFF.

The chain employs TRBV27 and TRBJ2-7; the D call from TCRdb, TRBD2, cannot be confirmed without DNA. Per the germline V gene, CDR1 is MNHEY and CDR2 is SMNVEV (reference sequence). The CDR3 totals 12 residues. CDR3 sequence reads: CASRRGTYEQYF.

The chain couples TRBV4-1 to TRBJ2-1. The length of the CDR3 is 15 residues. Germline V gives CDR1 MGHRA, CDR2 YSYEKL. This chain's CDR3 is CASSVTPDSYNEQFF.

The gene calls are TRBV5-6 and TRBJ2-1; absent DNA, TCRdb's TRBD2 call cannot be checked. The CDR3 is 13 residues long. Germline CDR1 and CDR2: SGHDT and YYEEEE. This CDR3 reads CASSGPIAGEQFF.

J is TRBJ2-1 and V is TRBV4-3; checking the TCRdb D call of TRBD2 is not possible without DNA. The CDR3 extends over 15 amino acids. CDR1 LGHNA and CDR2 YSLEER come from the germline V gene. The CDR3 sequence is CASSQSSGRLNEQFF.

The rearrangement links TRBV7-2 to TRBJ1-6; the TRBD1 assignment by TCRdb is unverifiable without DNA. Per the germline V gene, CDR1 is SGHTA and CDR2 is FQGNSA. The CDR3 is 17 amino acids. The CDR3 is CASSLLRQGGPNSPLHF.

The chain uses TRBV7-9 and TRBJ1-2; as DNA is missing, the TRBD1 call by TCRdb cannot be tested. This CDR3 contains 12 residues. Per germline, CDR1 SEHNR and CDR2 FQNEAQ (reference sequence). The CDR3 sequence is CANGPTDYGYTF.

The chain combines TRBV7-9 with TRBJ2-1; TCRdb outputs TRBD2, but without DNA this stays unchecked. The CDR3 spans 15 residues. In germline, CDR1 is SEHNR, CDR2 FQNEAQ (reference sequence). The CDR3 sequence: CASSLNSGDYNEQFF.

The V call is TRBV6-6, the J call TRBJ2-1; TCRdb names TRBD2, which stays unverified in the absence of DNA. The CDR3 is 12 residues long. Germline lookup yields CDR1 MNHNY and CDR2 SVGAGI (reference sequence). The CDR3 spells CASSRTSREQFF.

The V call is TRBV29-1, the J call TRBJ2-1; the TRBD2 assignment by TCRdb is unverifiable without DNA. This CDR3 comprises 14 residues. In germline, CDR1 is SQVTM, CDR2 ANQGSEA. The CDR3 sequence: CSVEARREGNEQFF.

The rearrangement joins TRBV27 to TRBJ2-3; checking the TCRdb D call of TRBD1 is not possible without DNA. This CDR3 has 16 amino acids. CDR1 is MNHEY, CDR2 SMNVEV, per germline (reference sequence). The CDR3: CASRPLGTGGVYTQYF.

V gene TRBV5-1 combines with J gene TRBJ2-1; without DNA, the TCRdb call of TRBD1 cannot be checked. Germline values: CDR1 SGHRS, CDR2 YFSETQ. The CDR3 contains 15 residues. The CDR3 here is CASSQRTGIGDEQFF.

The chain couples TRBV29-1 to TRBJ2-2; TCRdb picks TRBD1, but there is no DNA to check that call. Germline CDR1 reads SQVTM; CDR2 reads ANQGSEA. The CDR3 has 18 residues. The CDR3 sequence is CSALRPGQGAMLSGELFF.

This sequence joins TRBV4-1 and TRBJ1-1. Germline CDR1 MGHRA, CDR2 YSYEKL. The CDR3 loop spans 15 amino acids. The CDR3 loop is CASSQAKGFDTEAFF.

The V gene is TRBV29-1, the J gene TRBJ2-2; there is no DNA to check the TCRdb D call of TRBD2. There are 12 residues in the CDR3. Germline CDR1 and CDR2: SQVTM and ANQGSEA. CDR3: CSATSPAGELFF.

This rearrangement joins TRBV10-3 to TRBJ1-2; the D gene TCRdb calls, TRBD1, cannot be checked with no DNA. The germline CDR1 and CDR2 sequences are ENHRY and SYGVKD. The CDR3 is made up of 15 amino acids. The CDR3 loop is CAISVPSGPDYGYTF.

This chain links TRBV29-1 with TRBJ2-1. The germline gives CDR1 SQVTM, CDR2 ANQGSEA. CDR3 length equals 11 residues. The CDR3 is CSVEEYNEQFF.

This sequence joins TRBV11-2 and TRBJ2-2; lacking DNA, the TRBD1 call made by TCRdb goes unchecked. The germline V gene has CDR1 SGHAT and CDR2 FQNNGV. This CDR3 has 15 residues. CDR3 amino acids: CASRGRTGSTGELFF.

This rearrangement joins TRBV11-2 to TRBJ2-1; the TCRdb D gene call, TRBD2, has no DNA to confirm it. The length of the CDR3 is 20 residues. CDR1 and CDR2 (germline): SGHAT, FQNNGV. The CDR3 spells CASSLEGTSGRAIIYNEQFF.

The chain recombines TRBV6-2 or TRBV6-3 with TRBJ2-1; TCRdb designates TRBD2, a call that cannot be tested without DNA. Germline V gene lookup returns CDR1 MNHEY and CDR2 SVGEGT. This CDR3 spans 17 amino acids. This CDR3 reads CASSYGLAGGSYNEQFF.

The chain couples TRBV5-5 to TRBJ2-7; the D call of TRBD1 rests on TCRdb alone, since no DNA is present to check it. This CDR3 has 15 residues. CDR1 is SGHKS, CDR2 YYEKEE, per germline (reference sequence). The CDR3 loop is CASTLTGAGTYEQYF.

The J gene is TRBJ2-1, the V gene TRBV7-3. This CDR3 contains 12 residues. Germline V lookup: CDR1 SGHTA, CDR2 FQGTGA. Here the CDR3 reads CASSLMGNEQFF.

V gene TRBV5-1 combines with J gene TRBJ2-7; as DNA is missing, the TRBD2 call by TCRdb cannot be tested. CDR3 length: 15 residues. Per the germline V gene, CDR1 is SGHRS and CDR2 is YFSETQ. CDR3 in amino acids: CASSWLAGEGYEQYF.

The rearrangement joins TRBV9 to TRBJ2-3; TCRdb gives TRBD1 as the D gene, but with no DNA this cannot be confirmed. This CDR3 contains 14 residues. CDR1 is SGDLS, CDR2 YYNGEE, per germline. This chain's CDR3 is CASTPTPLVDTQYF. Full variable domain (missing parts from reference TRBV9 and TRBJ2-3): DSGVTQTPKHLITATGQRVTLRCSPRSGDLSVYWYQQSLDQGLQFLIQYYNGEERAKGNILERFSAQQFPDLHSELNLSSLELGDSALYFCASTPTPLVDTQYFGPGTRLTVL.

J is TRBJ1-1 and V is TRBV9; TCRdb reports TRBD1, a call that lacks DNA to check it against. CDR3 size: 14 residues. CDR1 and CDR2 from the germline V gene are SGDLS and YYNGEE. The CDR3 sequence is CASSLSDGGEKAFF. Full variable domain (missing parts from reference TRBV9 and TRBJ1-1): DSGVTQTPKHLITATGQRVTLRCSPRSGDLSVYWYQQSLDQGLQFLIQYYNGEERAKGNILERFSAQQFPDLHSELNLSSLELGDSALYFCASSLSDGGEKAFFGQGTRLTVV.

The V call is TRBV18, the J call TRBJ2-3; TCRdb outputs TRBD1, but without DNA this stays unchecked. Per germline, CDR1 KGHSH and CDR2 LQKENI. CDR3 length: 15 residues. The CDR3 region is CASSLPTGNTDTQYF. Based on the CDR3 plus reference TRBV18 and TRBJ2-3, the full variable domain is NAGVMQNPRHLVRRRGQEARLRCSPMKGHSHVYWYRQLPEEGLKFMVYLQKENIIDESGMPKERFSAEFPKEGPSILRIQQVVRGDSAAYFCASSLPTGNTDTQYFGPGTRLTVL.